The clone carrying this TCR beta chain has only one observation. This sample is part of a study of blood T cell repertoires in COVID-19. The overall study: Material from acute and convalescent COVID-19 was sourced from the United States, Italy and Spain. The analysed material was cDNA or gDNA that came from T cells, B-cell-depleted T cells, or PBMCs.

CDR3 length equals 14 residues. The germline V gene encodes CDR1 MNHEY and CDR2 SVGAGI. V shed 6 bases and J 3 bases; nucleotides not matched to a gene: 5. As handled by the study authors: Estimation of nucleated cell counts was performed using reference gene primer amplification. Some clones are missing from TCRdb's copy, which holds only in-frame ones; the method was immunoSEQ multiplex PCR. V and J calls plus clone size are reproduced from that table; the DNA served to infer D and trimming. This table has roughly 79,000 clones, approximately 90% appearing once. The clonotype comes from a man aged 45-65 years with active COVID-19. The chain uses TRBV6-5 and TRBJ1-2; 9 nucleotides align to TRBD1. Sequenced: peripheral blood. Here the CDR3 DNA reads TGTGCCAGCAGGACGGGACAGGGCTACTATGGCTACACCTTC. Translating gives CASRTGQGYYGYTF.